Below are 8 T cell receptor beta chains sequenced from a single sample in a study of T cells in women clearing cervical HPV infection. Sequencing was performed with immunoSEQ multiplex PCR; in TCRdb, only in-frame clones are kept and a portion is missing. This sample's table reports 20,000 to 25,000 clones. Sequenced: blood buffy coat. These receptor sequences come from a woman aged 18 to 75 with a cervical HPV16 infection that either progressed to CIN3+ or cleared (not recorded which).

The part of the CDR3 DNA that was read is TGTGCCAGCAGTTTTTATAACGAG. As protein: CASSFYNE. In full, the CDR3 reads CASSFYNEQYF. The chain links TRBV12-3 or TRBV12-4 to TRBJ2-7; no reliable D call. The read falls 3 residues short of the CDR3 end, and the missing part is taken from the germline J gene. CDR3 size: 11 residues. V gave up 3 bases and J gave up 5 bases, with 5 bases separating them.

In regard to this clone: The CDR3 is cut off 3 residues early in the read; its end comes from the germline J gene. The rearrangement links TRBV7-6 to TRBJ1-2, with no clear D. CDR3 length: 11 residues. CDR1 and CDR2 from the germline V gene are SGHVS and FNYEAQ. The CDR3 loop is CASSFGVDYTF. The DNA read from the CDR3 is TGTGCCAGCAGCTTCGGTGTCGAC.

The CDR3 DNA, read in part, is TGTGCCAGCAGTTTCTCCCCGGGACAGAACACCGGGGAG. Amino acids: CASSFSPGQNTGE. The complete CDR3 reads CASSFSPGQNTGELFF. This chain uses TRBV6-2 or TRBV6-3 with TRBJ2-2; D perhaps matches TRBD1 (6 bases). From the germline J gene comes the end of the CDR3, since the read stops 3 residues before it. Germline CDR1 and CDR2: MNHEY and SVGEGT. CDR3 length equals 16 residues. The germline V and J ends were trimmed by 4 bases and 1 base, with 13 bases remaining between them.

CDR3 in amino acids: CASSLRQQPYDYTF. The DNA read from the CDR3 is TGTGCCAGCAGCTTACGACAACAACCCTACGAC. V and J are TRBV7-9 and TRBJ1-2; no firm D call. Read sequence stops 3 residues before the CDR3 end, and the germline J gene provides the missing end. Germline V gene sequence: CDR1 SEHNR, CDR2 FQNEAQ (reference sequence). There are 14 residues in the CDR3.

Worth noting for this clone: The CDR3 end falls 3 residues outside the read, so it is completed with the germline J gene. The chain is built from TRBV6-2 or TRBV6-3 and TRBJ2-7; perhaps D is TRBD1 or TRBD2 (6 bases each). From germline, CDR1 is MNHEY and CDR2 SVGEGT. The CDR3 is 15 amino acids. The V end lost 3 bases, the J end lost 3 bases, and 15 bases lay between the germline ends. CDR3 region: CASSYGTGRNYEQYF. The DNA read from the CDR3 is TGTGCCAGCAGTTATGGTACAGGGAGGAACTACGAG.

Of note for this clone: The read comes to an end 3 residues before the CDR3 does, leaving the germline J gene to fill in the end. The rearrangement joins TRBV2 to TRBJ1-2; a weak D match, TRBD1 (6 bases). The CDR3 extends over 15 amino acids. Trimming cost V 1 base and J 5 bases, with 14 bases left between them. Germline lookup yields CDR1 SNHLY and CDR2 FYNNEI. CDR3 DNA, as far as it was read: TGTGCCAGCAGTGAAGAGGTGCAGAGGGGGTATGGC. It encodes CASSEEVQRGYG. The whole CDR3 sequence reads CASSEEVQRGYGYTF.

Turning to this clone: The observed sequence ends 3 residues before the CDR3 terminus, with the missing tail filled in from the germline J gene. J is TRBJ1-1 and V is TRBV2; D remains ambiguous. Germline V CDR1 and CDR2: SNHLY, FYNNEI. The CDR3 is 14 amino acids. CDR3 DNA, as far as it was read: TGTGCCAGCAGTGAATCCCGGTCAATCAATGAG. Its protein product is CASSESRSINE. The whole CDR3 sequence is CASSESRSINEAFF.

A note on this clone: The CDR3 goes on 3 residues after the read ends, and that part is filled in from the germline J gene. V and J are TRBV19 and TRBJ2-7; D may be TRBD1 or TRBD2 (5 bases each). This CDR3 region has 17 residues. Germline CDR1 reads LNHDA; CDR2 reads SQIVND (reference sequence). Between the trimmed V and J ends, which lost 1 base and 3 bases, there was a span of 19 bases. The sequenced part of the CDR3 DNA is TGTGCCAGTAGTATAGGTCCAGGGAGTGTTCGTAGCTACGAG. Translation: CASSIGPGSVRSYE. The whole CDR3 is CASSIGPGSVRSYEQYF.